Listed below are T cell receptor beta chains from one sample, sequenced in a study of blood T cell repertoires in COVID-19. Using immunoSEQ multiplex PCR, the repertoire was profiled, and TCRdb retains in-frame clones only, with some absent. The profile covers approximately 88,000 clones, with roughly 87% appearing a single time and roughly 15% taken by the ten largest. Sequencing was performed on peripheral blood. The receptors were gathered from a male donor with acute or convalescent COVID-19. Each CDR3 is given with its conserved first and last residue. The D gene is left open where the match is weak. Clone size, where shown, is once, few, many, or a class for clones that have expanded.

J gene: TRBJ2-1
D gene: TRBD2
V gene: TRBV7-6
clone size: .
CDR3 DNA: TGTGCCAGCAGCTTATTAAGCGGGGGGGCCGAGGGTGAGCAGTTCTTC
CDR3 protein: CASSLLSGGAEGEQFF

J gene: TRBJ2-1
D gene: TRBD1
V gene: TRBV5-1
clone size: .
CDR3 DNA: TGCGCCAGCAGTTCCGAGGGGGCCTCCTACAATGAGCAGTTCTTC
CDR3 protein: CASSSEGASYNEQFF

J gene: TRBJ2-2
D gene: .
V gene: TRBV7-9
clone size: .
CDR3 DNA: TGTGCCAGCAGCGACATCCCTGGACACTACACCGGGGAGCTGTTTTTT
CDR3 protein: CASSDIPGHYTGELFF

J gene: TRBJ2-3
D gene: TRBD1
V gene: TRBV19
clone size: .
CDR3 DNA: TGTGCCAGTAGCTGGGGACAGGGAGGCCCAGATACGCAGTATTTT
CDR3 protein: CASSWGQGGPDTQYF

J gene: TRBJ2-1
D gene: .
V gene: TRBV19
clone size: .
CDR3 DNA: TGTGCCAGTAGTATGGCGCTGTGGCAGGGGTCGAATGAGCAGTTCTTC
CDR3 protein: CASSMALWQGSNEQFF

J gene: TRBJ1-3
D gene: .
V gene: TRBV14
clone size: .
CDR3 DNA: TGTGCCAGCAGCCAAGTAGCCCTGAGCTCTGGAAACACCATATATTTT
CDR3 protein: CASSQVALSSGNTIYF

J gene: TRBJ1-1
D gene: .
V gene: TRBV15
clone size: .
CDR3 DNA: TGTGCCACCAGCCTTTCACAGGCAGCGGGCACTGAAGCTTTCTTT
CDR3 protein: CATSLSQAAGTEAFF

J gene: TRBJ2-5
D gene: .
V gene: TRBV5-1
clone size: once
CDR3 DNA: TGCGCCAGCAGGAGCAACACCGGACTACAAGAGACCCAGTACTTC
CDR3 protein: CASRSNTGLQETQYF

J gene: TRBJ1-4
D gene: .
V gene: TRBV6-5
clone size: .
CDR3 DNA: TGTGCCAGCAGTTACCGGGTGCCCAGGGTCGGTGAAAAACTGTTTTTT
CDR3 protein: CASSYRVPRVGEKLFF

J gene: TRBJ1-6
D gene: TRBD1
V gene: TRBV5-6
clone size: few
CDR3 DNA: TGTGCCAGCAGCTTGGAGTGGGACAGCAATTCACCCCTCCACTTT
CDR3 protein: CASSLEWDSNSPLHF

J gene: TRBJ2-6
D gene: TRBD2
V gene: TRBV7-2
clone size: once
CDR3 DNA: TGTGCCAGCAGCTACTCGGGACTACAGAGCTCTGGGGCCAACGTCCTGACTTTC
CDR3 protein: CASSYSGLQSSGANVLTF

J gene: TRBJ1-5
D gene: TRBD1
V gene: TRBV19
clone size: .
CDR3 DNA: TGTGCCAGTACCACAGGGGAGTTCGGCAATCAGCCCCAGCATTTT
CDR3 protein: CASTTGEFGNQPQHF

J gene: TRBJ2-6
D gene: .
V gene: TRBV7-6
clone size: .
CDR3 DNA: TGTGCCAGCAGCTCCCTCCCGCAGGGGCAGGGCTCTGGGGCCAACGTCCTGACTTTC
CDR3 protein: CASSSLPQGQGSGANVLTF

J gene: TRBJ2-1
D gene: TRBD1
V gene: TRBV5-1
clone size: .
CDR3 DNA: TGCGCCAGCAGCTTTGGGACAGGGGTGTACAATGAGCAGTTCTTC
CDR3 protein: CASSFGTGVYNEQFF

J gene: TRBJ2-2
D gene: .
V gene: TRBV7-8
clone size: .
CDR3 DNA: TGTGCCAGCAGCTTAGTCGAGGGCACCGGGGAGCTGTTTTTT
CDR3 protein: CASSLVEGTGELFF

J gene: TRBJ2-6
D gene: .
V gene: TRBV12-3/TRBV12-4
clone size: .
CDR3 DNA: TGTGCCAGCACCCTTTCTGGGGCCAACGTCCTGACTTTC
CDR3 protein: CASTLSGANVLTF